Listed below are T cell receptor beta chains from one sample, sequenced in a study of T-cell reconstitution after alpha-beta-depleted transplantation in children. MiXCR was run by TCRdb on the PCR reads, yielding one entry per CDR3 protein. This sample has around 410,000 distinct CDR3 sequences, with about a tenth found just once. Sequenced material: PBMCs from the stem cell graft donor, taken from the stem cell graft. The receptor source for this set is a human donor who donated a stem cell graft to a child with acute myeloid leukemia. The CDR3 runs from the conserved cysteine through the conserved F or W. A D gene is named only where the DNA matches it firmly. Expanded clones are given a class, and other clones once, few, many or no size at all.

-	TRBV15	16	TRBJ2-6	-	TGTGCCACCAGCATTGGACGGGGCTCTGGGGCCAACGTCCTGACTTTC	CATSIGRGSGANVLTF
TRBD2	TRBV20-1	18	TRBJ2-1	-	TGCAGTGCTAGAGAGGATGGTAAAGCGGGAGTCGGGTTTAATGAGCAGTTCTTC	CSAREDGKAGVGFNEQFF
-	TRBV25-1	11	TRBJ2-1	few	TGTGCCAGCAGTGAATATGGTGAGCAGTTCTTC	CASSEYGEQFF
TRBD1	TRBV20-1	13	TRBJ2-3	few	TGCAGTGCCCACAGGGGGCAGTCAGATACGCAGTATTTT	CSAHRGQSDTQYF
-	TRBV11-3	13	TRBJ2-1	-	TGTGCCAGCAGCAAGCCGGGTGAGAATGAGCAGTTCTTC	CASSKPGENEQFF
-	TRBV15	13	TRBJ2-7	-	TGTGCCACCAGCAGCGCGACTAGTTGGGAGCAGTACTTC	CATSSATSWEQYF
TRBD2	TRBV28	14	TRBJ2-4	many	TGTGCCAGCATCCCAACCGGGAGGTCAGGCATTCAGTACTTC	CASIPTGRSGIQYF
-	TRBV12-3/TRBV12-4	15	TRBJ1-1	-	TGTGCCAGCAGTCCTCCTTGGGAGGGGGACACTGAAGCTTTCTTT	CASSPPWEGDTEAFF
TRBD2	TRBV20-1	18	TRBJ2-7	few	TGCAGTGCTGCCTTCGGACTAGCGGGAGGGCCTGCGTACTACGAGCAGTACTTC	CSAAFGLAGGPAYYEQYF
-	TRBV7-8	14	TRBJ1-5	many	TGTGCCAGCAGCTTAGGGACAAGCAATCAGCCCCAGCATTTT	CASSLGTSNQPQHF
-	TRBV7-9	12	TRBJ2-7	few	TGTGCCAGCAGCTATTTTGTCTACGAGCAGTACTTC	CASSYFVYEQYF
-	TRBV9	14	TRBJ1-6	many	TGTGCCAGCAGCATACGGGTGCGTGATTCACCCCTCCACTTT	CASSIRVRDSPLHF
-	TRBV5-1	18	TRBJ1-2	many	TGCGCCAGCAGCCATGACACAAGCAAAGCTCACAAGAGAGACCGGGGCACCTTC	CASSHDTSKAHKRDRGTF
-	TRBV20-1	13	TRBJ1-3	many	TGCAGTGCTAGAAGAAGCTCTGGAAACACCATATATTTT	CSARRSSGNTIYF
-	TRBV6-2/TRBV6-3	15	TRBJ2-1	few	TGTGCCAGCAGTTGGCGGGACTCCCCCTACAATGAGCAGTTCTTC	CASSWRDSPYNEQFF
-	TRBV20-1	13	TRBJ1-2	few	TGCAGTGCTAGAGACGTGACTACCTATGGCTACACCTTC	CSARDVTTYGYTF
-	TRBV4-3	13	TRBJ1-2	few	TGCGCCAGCAGCCAAGGTGAAAACTATGGCTACACCTTC	CASSQGENYGYTF
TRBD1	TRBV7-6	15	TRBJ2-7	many	TGTGCCAGCAGCTCGGGACAGGGGGTCCGTCACGAGCAGTACTTC	CASSSGQGVRHEQYF
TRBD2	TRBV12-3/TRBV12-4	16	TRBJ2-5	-	TGTGCCAGCAGTTTAACCGGGACTAGCGGCCAAGAGACCCAGTACTTC	CASSLTGTSGQETQYF
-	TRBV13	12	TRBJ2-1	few	TGTGCCAGCAGCTTAATCCACAATGAGCAGTTCTTC	CASSLIHNEQFF
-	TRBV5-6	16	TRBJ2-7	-	TGTGCCAGCAGCTACGGAGGTAGCGGCCTTTCCTACGAGCAGTACTTC	CASSYGGSGLSYEQYF
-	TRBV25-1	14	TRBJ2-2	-	TGTGCCAGCAGTGAATCCTCTAAGACCGGGGAGCTGTTTTTT	CASSESSKTGELFF
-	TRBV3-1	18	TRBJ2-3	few	TGTGCCAGCAGCCAAACAACCCAACTAGCAACGGGCACAGATACGCAGTATTTT	CASSQTTQLATGTDTQYF
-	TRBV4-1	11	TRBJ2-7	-	TGCGCCTCAACGCGGGGCTTGGAGCAGTACTTC	CASTRGLEQYF
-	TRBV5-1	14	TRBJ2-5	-	TGCGCCAGCAACTTCGTGGAGGGCGGGGAGACCCAGTACTTC	CASNFVEGGETQYF
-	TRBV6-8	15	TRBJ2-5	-	TGTGCCAGCAGTCTAGGGGTAGCTCGGCAAGAGACCCAGTACTTC	CASSLGVARQETQYF
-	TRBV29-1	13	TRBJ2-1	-	TGCAGCGTTGGACAGGTCTCCAACAATGAGCAGTTCTTC	CSVGQVSNNEQFF